This T cell receptor beta chain was found in a study of T cell changes during pregnancy in multiple sclerosis. Produced via immunoSEQ multiplex PCR; TCRdb's table is partial and in-frame only. The sample has approximately 41,000 clones; about 90% are singletons. This clonotype was sampled from a female donor with multiple sclerosis, enrolled in a pregnancy study. The sequenced sample was CD8+ T cells from peripheral blood mononuclear cells, obtained in the first trimester of pregnancy.

CDR3 coding DNA: TGTGCCAGCAGCGGATTAGGGGGCGGGGTCCACGAGCAGTACTTC. Translating it yields CASSGLGGGVHEQYF. The rearrangement uses TRBV5-4 and TRBJ2-7; maybe TRBD1 (7 bases). V lost 4 bases to trimming and J lost 5 bases, with 19 bases between them. CDR3 length: 15 amino acids. Germline V gives CDR1 SGHNT, CDR2 YYREEE (reference sequence).